This section outlines one T cell receptor (beta chain) sequence together with its context. The sample carries other DNA sequences with the same CDR3. The study enrolled healthy HIV-negative adults without recent acute infections or vaccinations as donors. The data originate from a study of shared clonotypes between healthy human individuals. About the study: A couple of women and a few men aged 18 to 49 made up the donors.

Assay used: immunoSEQ multiplex PCR; TCRdb lists only in-frame clones, some missing. Of under 1,900,000 clones listed, less than 99% were seen once; the top ten hold over 0.3%. The clonotype comes from a man in his thirties or forties in good health. Source material: naive CD4+ T cells sorted from blood. Stated subset: CD45RA+ positively selected.

CDR3 sequence reads: CASSPQGYGYNEQFF. CDR3 nucleotide sequence: TGTGCCAGCTCACCCCAGGGTTACGGGTACAATGAGCAGTTCTTC. J is TRBJ2-1 and V is TRBV18, with D perhaps TRBD1 (5 bases). Germline CDR1 KGHSH, CDR2 LQKENI. This CDR3 contains 15 residues. The V and J ends lost 3 bases and 4 bases respectively, with 13 bases between them.